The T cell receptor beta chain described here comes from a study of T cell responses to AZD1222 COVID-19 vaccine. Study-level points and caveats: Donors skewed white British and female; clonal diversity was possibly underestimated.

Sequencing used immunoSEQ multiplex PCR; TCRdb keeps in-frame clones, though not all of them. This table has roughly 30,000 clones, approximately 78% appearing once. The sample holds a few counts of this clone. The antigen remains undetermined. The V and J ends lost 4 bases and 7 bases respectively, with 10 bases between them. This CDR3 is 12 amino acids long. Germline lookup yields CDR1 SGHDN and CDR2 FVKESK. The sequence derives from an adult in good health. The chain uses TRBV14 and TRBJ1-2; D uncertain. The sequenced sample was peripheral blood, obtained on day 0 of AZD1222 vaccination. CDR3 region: CASSPDRGGYTF. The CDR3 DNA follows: TGTGCCAGCAGCCCGGACCGGGGTGGCTACACCTTC.